This record looks at one T cell receptor beta chain sequence and its context. This entry belongs to a study of Tregs in tolerant kidney transplant recipients. Method: immunoSEQ multiplex PCR; TCRdb's copy keeps in-frame clones and lacks some. The data show 20,000 to 25,000 clones, over 70% seen once. The nonmyeloablative bone marrow transplants came from related graft donors, with transient mixed chimerism. CD4+CD25+CD127- Tregs, CD4+CD25- non-Tregs, CD4 and CD8 cells were sorted. The TCR was taken from a human patient who received a combined kidney and bone marrow transplant. Part of the T cell pool may stem from the graft donor. The source was CD8+ T cells from blood (PBMCs), collected 6 months after the transplant.

The CDR3 sequence: CASSYQDRDNEQFF. As DNA, the CDR3 is TGTGCCAGCAGCTACCAGGACAGGGACAATGAGCAGTTCTTC. The chain uses TRBV7-9 and TRBJ2-1, with 8 nucleotides matching TRBD1. The germline gives CDR1 SEHNR, CDR2 FQNEAQ (reference sequence). The CDR3 spans 14 residues. Germline trimming cut 4 bases from V and 5 bases from J; bases unmatched to any gene: 4.